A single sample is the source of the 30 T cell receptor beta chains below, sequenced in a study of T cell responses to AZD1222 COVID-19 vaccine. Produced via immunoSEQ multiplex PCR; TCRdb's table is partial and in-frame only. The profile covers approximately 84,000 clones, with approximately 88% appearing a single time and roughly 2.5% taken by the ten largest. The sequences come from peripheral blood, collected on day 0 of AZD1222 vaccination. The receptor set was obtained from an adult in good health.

For the CDR3, the DNA is TGTGCCAGTAGTAAACAGGACAGGGCCCCAGATACGCAGTATTTT. Protein sequence: CASSKQDRAPDTQYF. This chain joins TRBV19 and TRBJ2-3; 8 bases map to TRBD1. This CDR3 is 15 amino acids long. The germline gives CDR1 LNHDA, CDR2 SQIVND (reference sequence). Losses at the gene ends were 4 bases for V and 4 bases for J; bases not matched to a gene: 7. The entire variable domain, with the rest obtained from reference TRBV19 and TRBJ2-3, is as follows: DGGITQSPKYLFRKEGQNVTLSCEQNLNHDAMYWYRQDPGQGLRLIYYSQIVNDFQKGDIAEGYSVSREKKESFPLTVTSAQKNPTAFYLCASSKQDRAPDTQYFGPGTRLTVL.

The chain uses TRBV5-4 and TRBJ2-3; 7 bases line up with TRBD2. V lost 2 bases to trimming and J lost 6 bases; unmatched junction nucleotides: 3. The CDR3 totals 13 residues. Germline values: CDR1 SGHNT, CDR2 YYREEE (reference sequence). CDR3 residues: CASSLAGWDTQYF. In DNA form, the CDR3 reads TGTGCCAGCAGCTTAGCGGGGTGGGATACGCAGTATTTT.

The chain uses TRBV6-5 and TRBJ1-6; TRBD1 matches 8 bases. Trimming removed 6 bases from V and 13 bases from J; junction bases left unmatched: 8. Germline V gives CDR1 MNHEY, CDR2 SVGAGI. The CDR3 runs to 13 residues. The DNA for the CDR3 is TGTGCCAGCAGATCTGACAGGGGAAGTCCCCTCCACTTT. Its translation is CASRSDRGSPLHF.

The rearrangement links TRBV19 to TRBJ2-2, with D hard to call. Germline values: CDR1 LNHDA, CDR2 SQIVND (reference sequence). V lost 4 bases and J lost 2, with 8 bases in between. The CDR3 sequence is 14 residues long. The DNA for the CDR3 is TGTGCCAGTAGTAGTTGGGAAAACACCGGGGAGCTGTTTTTT. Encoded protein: CASSSWENTGELFF.

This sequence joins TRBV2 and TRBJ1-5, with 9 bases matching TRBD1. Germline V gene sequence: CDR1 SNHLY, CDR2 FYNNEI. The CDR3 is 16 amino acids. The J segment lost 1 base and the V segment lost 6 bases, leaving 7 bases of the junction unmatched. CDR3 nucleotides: TGTGCCAGCAGGGCCGGGACAGGGTTGAGCAATCAGCCCCAGCATTTT. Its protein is CASRAGTGLSNQPQHF.

CDR3 coding DNA: TGTGCCAGCAGTTACTCGAGCGGCTCGAGCTCCTACGAGCAGTACTTC. Translated: CASSYSSGSSSYEQYF. The chain is built from TRBV6-5 and TRBJ2-7, with D possibly TRBD2 on 5 matching bases. The CDR3 has 16 amino acids. V was cut by 0 bases and J by 0 bases, with 12 bases left in between. Per the germline V gene, CDR1 is MNHEY and CDR2 is SVGAGI.

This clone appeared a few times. The CDR3 DNA reads TGTGCCAGCAGTTACTCGTCTAGCGGGGGAGAGACCCAGTACTTC. This codes for CASSYSSSGGETQYF. The chain is built from TRBV6-2 or TRBV6-3 and TRBJ2-5, with 10 bases lining up with TRBD2. The CDR3 covers 15 residues. Germline CDR1 is MNHEY and CDR2 is SVGEGT. V lost 0 bases and J lost 4; bases outside the gene matches: 2.

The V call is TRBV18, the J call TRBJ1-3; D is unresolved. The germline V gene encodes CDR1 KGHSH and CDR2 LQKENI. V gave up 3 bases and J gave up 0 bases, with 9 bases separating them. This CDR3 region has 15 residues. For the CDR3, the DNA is TGTGCCAGCTCACCGCAGTTTAGCTCTGGAAACACCATATATTTT. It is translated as CASSPQFSSGNTIYF.

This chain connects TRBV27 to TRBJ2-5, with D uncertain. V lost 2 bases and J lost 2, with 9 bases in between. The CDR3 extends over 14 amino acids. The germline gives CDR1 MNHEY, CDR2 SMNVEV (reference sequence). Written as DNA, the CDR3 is TGTGCCAGCAGTTTACGGGTGGGGCAAGAGACCCAGTACTTC. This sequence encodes CASSLRVGQETQYF.

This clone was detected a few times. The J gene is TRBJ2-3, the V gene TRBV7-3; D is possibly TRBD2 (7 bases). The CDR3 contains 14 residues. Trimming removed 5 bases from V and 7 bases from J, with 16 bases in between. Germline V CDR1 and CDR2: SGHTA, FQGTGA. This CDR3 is CASSTPGGPHTQYF. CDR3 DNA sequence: TGTGCCAGCAGCACCCCCGGGGGGCCGCATACGCAGTATTTT.

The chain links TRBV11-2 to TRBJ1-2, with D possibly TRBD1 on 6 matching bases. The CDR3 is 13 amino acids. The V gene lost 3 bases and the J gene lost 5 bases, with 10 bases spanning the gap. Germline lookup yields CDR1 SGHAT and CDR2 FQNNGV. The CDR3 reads CASSFSGQYGYTF. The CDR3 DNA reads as TGTGCCAGCAGCTTTTCCGGACAGTATGGCTACACCTTC.

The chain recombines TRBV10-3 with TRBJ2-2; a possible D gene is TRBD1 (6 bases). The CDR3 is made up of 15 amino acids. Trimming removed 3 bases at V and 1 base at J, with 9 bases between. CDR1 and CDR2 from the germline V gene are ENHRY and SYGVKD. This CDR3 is CAISERQENTGELFF. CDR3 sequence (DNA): TGTGCCATCAGTGAACGACAGGAGAACACCGGGGAGCTGTTTTTT.

Here the CDR3 DNA reads TGTGCCAGCAGTTACCAGGGTCTCGAGCAGTACTTC. Amino acids: CASSYQGLEQYF. V usage is TRBV6-2 or TRBV6-3 and J usage is TRBJ2-7, with D tentatively TRBD1 (5 bases). The CDR3 sequence is 12 residues long. Germline values: CDR1 MNHEY, CDR2 SVGEGT. Trimming removed 2 bases at V and 6 bases at J, with 8 bases between.

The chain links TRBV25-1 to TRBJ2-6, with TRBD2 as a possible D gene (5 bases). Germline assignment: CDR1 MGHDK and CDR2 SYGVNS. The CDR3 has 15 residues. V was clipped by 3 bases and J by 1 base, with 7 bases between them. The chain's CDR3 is CASSDSGSGANVLTF. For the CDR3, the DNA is TGTGCCAGCAGTGATTCGGGATCTGGGGCCAACGTCCTGACTTTC.

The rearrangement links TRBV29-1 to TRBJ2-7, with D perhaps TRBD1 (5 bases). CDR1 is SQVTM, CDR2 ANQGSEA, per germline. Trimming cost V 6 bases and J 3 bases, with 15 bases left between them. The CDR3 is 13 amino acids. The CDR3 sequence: CSVGSGLIYEQYF. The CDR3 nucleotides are TGCAGCGTGGGATCAGGGTTAATCTACGAGCAGTACTTC.

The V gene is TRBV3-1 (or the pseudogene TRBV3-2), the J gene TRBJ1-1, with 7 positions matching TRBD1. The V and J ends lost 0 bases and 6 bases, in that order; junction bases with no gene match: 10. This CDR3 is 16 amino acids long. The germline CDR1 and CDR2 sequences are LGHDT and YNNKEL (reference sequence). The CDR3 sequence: CASSQETGTFTAEAFF. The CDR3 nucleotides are TGTGCCAGCAGCCAAGAGACAGGGACCTTCACCGCTGAAGCTTTCTTT.

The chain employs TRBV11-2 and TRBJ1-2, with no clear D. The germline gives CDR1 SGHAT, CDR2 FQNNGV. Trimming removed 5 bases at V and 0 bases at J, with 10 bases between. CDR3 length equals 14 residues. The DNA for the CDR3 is TGTGCCAGCAGCCCCCGCGCAACTAACTATGGCTACACCTTC. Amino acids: CASSPRATNYGYTF.

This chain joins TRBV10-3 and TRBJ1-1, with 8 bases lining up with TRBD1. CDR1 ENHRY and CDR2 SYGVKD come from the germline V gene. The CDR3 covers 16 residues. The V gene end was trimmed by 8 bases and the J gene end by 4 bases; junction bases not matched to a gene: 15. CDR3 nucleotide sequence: TGTGCCATCTCTGGACAGGGAGGGGATTTCGGCACTGAAGCTTTCTTT. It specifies CAISGQGGDFGTEAFF.

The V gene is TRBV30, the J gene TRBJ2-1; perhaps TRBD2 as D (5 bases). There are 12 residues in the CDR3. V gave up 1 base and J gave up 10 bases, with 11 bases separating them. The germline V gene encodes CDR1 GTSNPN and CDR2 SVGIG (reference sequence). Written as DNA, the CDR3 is TGTGCCTGGAGTGCAAACTTAGCGGAGCAGTTCTTC. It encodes CAWSANLAEQFF.

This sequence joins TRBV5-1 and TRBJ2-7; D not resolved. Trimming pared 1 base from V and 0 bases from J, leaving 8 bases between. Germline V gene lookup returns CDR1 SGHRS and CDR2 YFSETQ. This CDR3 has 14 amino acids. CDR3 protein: CASSLKVDSYEQYF. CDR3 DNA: TGCGCCAGCAGCTTGAAGGTAGACTCCTACGAGCAGTACTTC.

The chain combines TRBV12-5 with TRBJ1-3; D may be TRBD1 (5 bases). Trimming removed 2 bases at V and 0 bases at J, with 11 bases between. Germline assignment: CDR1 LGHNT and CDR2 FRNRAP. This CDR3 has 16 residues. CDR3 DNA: TGTGCTAGTGGTTTGATATTCCAGGGCTCTGGAAACACCATATATTTT. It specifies CASGLIFQGSGNTIYF.

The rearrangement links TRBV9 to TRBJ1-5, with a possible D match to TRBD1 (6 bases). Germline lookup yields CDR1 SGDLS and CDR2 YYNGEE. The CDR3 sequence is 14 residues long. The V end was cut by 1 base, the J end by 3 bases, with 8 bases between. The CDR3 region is CASSVSGDNQPQHF. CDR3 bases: TGTGCCAGCAGCGTATCAGGGGACAATCAGCCCCAGCATTTT.

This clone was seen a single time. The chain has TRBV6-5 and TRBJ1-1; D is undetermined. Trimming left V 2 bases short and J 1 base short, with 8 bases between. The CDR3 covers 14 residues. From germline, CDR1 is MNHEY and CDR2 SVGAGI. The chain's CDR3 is CASSYQTENTEAFF. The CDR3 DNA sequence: TGTGCCAGCAGTTACCAAACAGAGAACACTGAAGCTTTCTTT.

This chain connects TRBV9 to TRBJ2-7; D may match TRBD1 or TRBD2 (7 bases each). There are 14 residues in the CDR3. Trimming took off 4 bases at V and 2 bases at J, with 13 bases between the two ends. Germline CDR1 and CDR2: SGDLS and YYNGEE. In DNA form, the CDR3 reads TGTGCCAGCAGCCCAGGGGGGGCCACCTACGAGCAGTACTTC. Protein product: CASSPGGATYEQYF.

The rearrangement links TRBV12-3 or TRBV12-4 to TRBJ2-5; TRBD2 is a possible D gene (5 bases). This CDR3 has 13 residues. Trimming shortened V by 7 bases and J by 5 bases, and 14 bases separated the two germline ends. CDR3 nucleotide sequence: TGTGCCAGCATGGTGGGAGATAGGGAGACCCAGTACTTC. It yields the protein CASMVGDRETQYF.

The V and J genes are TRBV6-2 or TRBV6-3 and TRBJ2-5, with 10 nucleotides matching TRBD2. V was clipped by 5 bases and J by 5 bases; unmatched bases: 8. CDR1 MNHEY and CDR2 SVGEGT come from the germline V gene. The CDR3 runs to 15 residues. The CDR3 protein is CASSKVLAGSETQYF. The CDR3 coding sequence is TGTGCCAGCAGTAAGGTACTAGCGGGGTCGGAGACCCAGTACTTC.

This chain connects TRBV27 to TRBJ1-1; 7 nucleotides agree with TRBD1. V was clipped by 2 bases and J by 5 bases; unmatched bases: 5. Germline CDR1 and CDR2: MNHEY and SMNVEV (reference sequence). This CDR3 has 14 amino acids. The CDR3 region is CASSLRGLATEAFF. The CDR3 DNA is TGTGCCAGCAGTTTAAGGGGGCTAGCGACTGAAGCTTTCTTT.

For the CDR3, the DNA is TGTGCCAGCAGCAAGACAGGGGCGCTGGAGACCCAGTACTTC. This sequence encodes CASSKTGALETQYF. The rearrangement joins TRBV5-5 to TRBJ2-5; 8 bases match TRBD1. Germline V gene lookup returns CDR1 SGHKS and CDR2 YYEKEE (reference sequence). V gave up 4 bases and J gave up 5 bases; unmatched junction bases: 7. The CDR3 runs 14 residues.

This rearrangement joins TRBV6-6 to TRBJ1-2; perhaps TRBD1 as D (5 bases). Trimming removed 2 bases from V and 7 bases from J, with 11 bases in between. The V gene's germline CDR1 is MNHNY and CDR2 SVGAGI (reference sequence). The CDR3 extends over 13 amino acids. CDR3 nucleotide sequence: TGTGCCAGCAGTTACGGTTGGGGGTCTGGCTACACCTTC. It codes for CASSYGWGSGYTF.

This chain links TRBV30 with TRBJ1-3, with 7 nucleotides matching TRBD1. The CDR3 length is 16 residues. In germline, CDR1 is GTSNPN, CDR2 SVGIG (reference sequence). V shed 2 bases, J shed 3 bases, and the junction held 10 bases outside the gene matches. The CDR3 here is CAWSPTWAGGGNTIYF. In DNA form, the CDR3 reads TGTGCCTGGAGTCCGACTTGGGCAGGGGGTGGAAACACCATATATTTT.